This T cell receptor (beta chain) was sequenced during a study of T cells of healthy individuals. Only a few counts were recorded for this clonotype. V lost 1 base and J 3 bases, leaving 6 bases between the germline ends. The CDR3 is 13 amino acids. Per the germline V gene, CDR1 is LNHDA and CDR2 is SQIVND (reference sequence). TCRdb used MiXCR to reprocess the 5' RACE reads, holding one entry per CDR3 protein. The sample has around 63,000 distinct CDR3 sequences; under 20% are singletons. The genes are TRBV19 and TRBJ2-5; maybe TRBD1 (6 bases). The TCR originated in a human donor in good health. CDR3 nucleotide sequence: TGTGCCAGTAGTATAGGGACAGAAGAGACCCAGTACTTC. It specifies CASSIGTEETQYF.